Sequencing of this TCR beta chain was carried out in a study of Ad26.COV2.S vaccination and SARS-CoV-2 variants. Across the whole study: A COV1001 Ad26.COV2.S trial-arm participant provided the sample. General study findings and limits: Quantification of TCR breadth and depth may have yielded underestimates of total T cell responses. People who got the vaccine or the placebo had similar non-spike TCR breadth.

V was cut by 0 bases and J by 4 bases, with 9 bases left in between. The CDR3 covers 14 residues. Germline-derived CDR1 and CDR2 are SGHAT and FQNNGV. As to treatment: around 19 received Ad26.COV2.S at low or high dose, single or two shots; roughly five received placebo; per-sample allocation not given. Vaccine and placebo recipients were sampled on day 63 after the first injection. This person who donated was an adult of 18-55 years in Boston. Libraries were prepared by immunoSEQ multiplex PCR; TCRdb keeps only in-frame clonotypes and omits some of them. The data contain about 480,000 clones, approximately 90% of them singletons. Points on this clone: What it binds is unknown.

The chain links TRBV11-2 to TRBJ1-2; D might be TRBD1 (6 bases). The receptor's source is a person aged 18-65 years who received the Ad26.COV2.S COVID-19 vaccine or a placebo. The sample here was peripheral blood, taken in a trial of Ad26.COV2.S vaccine versus placebo. The CDR3 DNA follows: TGTGCCAGCAGCTTAGATAGGGGGGGCTATGGCTACACCTTC. It is translated as CASSLDRGGYGYTF.